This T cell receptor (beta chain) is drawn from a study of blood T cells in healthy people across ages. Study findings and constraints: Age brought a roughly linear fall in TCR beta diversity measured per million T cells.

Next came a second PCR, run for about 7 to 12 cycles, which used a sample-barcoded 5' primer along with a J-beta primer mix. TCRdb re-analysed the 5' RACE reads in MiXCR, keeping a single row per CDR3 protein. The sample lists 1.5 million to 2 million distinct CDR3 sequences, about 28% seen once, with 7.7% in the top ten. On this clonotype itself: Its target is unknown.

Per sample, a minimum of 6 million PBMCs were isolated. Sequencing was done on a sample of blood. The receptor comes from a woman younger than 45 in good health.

The CDR3 DNA sequence: TGTGCCAGCAGGGGCACCCTCTCCTACGAGCAGTACTTC. This sequence encodes CASRGTLSYEQYF. This chain uses TRBV2 with TRBJ2-7; no definite D call. Trimming cost V 6 bases and J 0 bases, with 9 bases left between them. This CDR3 is 13 amino acids long. CDR1 and CDR2 from the germline V gene are SNHLY and FYNNEI.